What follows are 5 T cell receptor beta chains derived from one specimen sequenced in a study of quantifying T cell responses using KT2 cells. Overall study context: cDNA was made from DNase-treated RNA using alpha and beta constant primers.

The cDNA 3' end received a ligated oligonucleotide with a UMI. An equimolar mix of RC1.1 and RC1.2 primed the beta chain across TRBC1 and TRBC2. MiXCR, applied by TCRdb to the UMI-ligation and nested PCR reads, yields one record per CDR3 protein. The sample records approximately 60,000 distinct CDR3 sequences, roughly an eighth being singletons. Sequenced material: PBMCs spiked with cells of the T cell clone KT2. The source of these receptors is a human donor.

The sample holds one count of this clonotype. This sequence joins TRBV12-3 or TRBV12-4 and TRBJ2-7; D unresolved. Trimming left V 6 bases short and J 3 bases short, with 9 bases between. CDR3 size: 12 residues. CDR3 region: CASSPRYYEQYF. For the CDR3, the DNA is TGTGCCAGCAGCCCGAGGTACTACGAGCAGTACTTC.

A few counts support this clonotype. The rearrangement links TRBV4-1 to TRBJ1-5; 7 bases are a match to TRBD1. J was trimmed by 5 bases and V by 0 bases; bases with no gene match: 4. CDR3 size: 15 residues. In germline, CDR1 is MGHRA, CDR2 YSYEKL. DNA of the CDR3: TGCGCCAGCAGCCAAGAGGTTACAGGGGATCAGCCCCAGCATTTT. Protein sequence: CASSQEVTGDQPQHF.

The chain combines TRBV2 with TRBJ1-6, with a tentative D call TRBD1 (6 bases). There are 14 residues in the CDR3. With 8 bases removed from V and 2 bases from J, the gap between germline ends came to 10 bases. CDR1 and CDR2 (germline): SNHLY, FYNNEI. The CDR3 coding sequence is TGTGCCAGCCGGGGACACCCCTATAATTCACCCCTCCACTTT. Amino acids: CASRGHPYNSPLHF.

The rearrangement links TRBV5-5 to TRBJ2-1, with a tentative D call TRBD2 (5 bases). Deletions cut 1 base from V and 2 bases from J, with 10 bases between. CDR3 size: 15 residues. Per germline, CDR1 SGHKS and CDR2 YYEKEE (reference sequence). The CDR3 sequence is CASSLLPGTYNEQFF. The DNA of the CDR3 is TGTGCCAGCAGCTTGTTACCCGGGACCTACAATGAGCAGTTCTTC.

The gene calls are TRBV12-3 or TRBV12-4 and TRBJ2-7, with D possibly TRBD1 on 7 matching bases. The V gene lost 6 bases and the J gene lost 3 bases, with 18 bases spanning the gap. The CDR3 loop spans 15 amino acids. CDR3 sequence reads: CASSPGGRKNYEQYF. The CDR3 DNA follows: TGTGCCAGCAGCCCAGGGGGGAGGAAAAACTACGAGCAGTACTTC.